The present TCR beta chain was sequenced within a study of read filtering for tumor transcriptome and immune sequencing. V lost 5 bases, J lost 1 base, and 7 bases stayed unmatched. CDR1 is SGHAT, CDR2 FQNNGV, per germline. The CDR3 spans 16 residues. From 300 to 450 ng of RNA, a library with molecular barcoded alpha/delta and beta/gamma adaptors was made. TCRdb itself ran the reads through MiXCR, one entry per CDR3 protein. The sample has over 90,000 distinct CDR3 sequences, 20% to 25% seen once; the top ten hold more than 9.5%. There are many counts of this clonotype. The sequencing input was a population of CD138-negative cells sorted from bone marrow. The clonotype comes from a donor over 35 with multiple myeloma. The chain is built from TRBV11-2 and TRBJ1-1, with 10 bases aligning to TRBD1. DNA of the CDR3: TGTGCCAGCAGCCCCGGACAGGGGGTTAAGAACACTGAAGCTTTCTTT. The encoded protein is CASSPGQGVKNTEAFF.